The rows below give T cell receptor beta chains drawn from one sample of a study of PD-1 blockade in mismatch repair-deficient tumors. Measured with immunoSEQ multiplex PCR; TCRdb has only the in-frame clones, and not every one. The table shows 85,000 to 130,000 clones, with over 75% occurring only once. The sequencing used peripheral blood, collected about 33 weeks after starting pembrolizumab. The source of these receptors is an adult with mismatch repair-deficient cancer. Each CDR3 is given with its conserved first and last residue. A D gene is named only where the DNA matches it firmly. A row's size may be missing; if present it is once, few, many or a size class.

size	D	J	V	CDR3	DNA
NA	NA	TRBJ1-1	TRBV6-6	CASTETTEAFF	TGTGCCAGTACAGAAACCACTGAAGCTTTCTTT
NA	TRBD1	TRBJ1-4	TRBV27	CASSDRANEKLFF	TGTGCCAGCAGCGACAGGGCGAATGAAAAACTGTTTTTT
NA	TRBD1	TRBJ2-6	TRBV7-2	CASSNRGDGANVLTF	TGTGCCAGCAGCAACAGGGGGGATGGGGCCAACGTCCTGACTTTC
NA	TRBD2	TRBJ2-5	TRBV11-2	CASSLDGGGKETQYF	TGTGCCAGCAGCTTAGATGGGGGGGGGAAAGAGACCCAGTACTTC
NA	NA	TRBJ2-7	TRBV5-1	CASSPAGAPYEQYF	TGCGCCAGCAGCCCAGCGGGTGCTCCCTACGAGCAGTACTTC
NA	NA	TRBJ1-1	TRBV27	CASSLYPGVNTEAFF	TGTGCCAGCAGTTTATATCCAGGGGTGAACACTGAAGCTTTCTTT
NA	NA	TRBJ1-1	TRBV7-8	CASSHPRVNTEAFF	TGTGCCAGCTCCCATCCCCGAGTGAACACTGAAGCTTTCTTT
NA	NA	TRBJ2-7	TRBV29-1	CSAQGAGAPEQYF	TGCAGCGCGCAGGGGGCGGGGGCGCCCGAGCAGTACTTC
NA	NA	TRBJ1-2	TRBV10-3	CAISKGSYGYTF	TGTGCCATCTCAAAAGGGTCCTATGGCTACACCTTC
once	TRBD1	TRBJ1-1	TRBV5-6	CASSMGTGGPAGTEAFF	TGTGCCAGCAGCATGGGGACAGGGGGCCCCGCGGGCACTGAAGCTTTCTTT
few	NA	TRBJ1-5	TRBV4-1	CASSQVGGQPQHF	TGCGCCAGCAGCCAAGTAGGGGGTCAGCCCCAGCATTTT
few	NA	TRBJ2-7	TRBV7-9	CASSLITVHEQYF	TGTGCCAGCAGCTTGATCACTGTTCACGAGCAGTACTTC
NA	TRBD1	TRBJ1-1	TRBV7-3	CASSLTGVGTEAFF	TGTGCCAGCAGCTTGACAGGGGTTGGGACTGAAGCTTTCTTT
NA	TRBD1	TRBJ1-5	TRBV2	CASRLTGGGQPQHF	TGTGCCAGCAGATTAACAGGGGGCGGTCAGCCCCAGCATTTT
NA	NA	TRBJ2-6	TRBV7-2	CASSLEATSGANVLTF	TGTGCCAGCAGCTTAGAAGCTACATCTGGGGCCAACGTCCTGACTTTC
once	TRBD1	TRBJ2-7	TRBV2	CATTDRGPAEPHEQYF	TGTGCCACTACGGACAGGGGACCGGCCGAACCCCACGAGCAGTACTTC
NA	TRBD2	TRBJ2-3	TRBV18	CASSPPRTSGFVPDTQYF	TGTGCCAGCTCACCACCTAGGACTAGCGGATTCGTCCCAGATACGCAGTATTTT
NA	NA	TRBJ2-5	TRBV2	CASSDGVQETQYF	TGTGCCAGCAGTGATGGGGTCCAAGAGACCCAGTACTTC
NA	NA	TRBJ1-1	TRBV4-1	CASSQIPLAEAFF	TGCGCCAGCAGCCAAATCCCCCTTGCTGAAGCTTTCTTT
NA	NA	TRBJ1-4	TRBV27	CASSTSRGNEKLFF	TGTGCCAGCAGTACCAGCAGGGGTAATGAAAAACTGTTTTTT
few	NA	TRBJ2-7	TRBV25-1	CASSDRYSDGQYF	TGTGCCAGCAGTGATCGATACAGCGACGGGCAGTACTTC
NA	NA	TRBJ2-7	TRBV2	CASRISYEQYF	TGTGCCAGCAGAATCTCCTACGAGCAGTACTTC
NA	TRBD1	TRBJ2-7	TRBV6-1	CASSDMAGGSYEQYF	TGTGCCAGCAGTGATATGGCAGGGGGCTCCTACGAGCAGTACTTC
once	NA	TRBJ2-2	TRBV5-1	CASSLAAKAGELFF	TGCGCCAGCAGCTTGGCCGCCAAAGCCGGGGAGCTGTTTTTT
NA	TRBD1	TRBJ1-1	TRBV28	CASSRRGRTEAFF	TGTGCCAGCAGTCGGAGGGGGCGAACTGAAGCTTTCTTT
NA	NA	TRBJ1-5	TRBV16	CASSHSGTYDQPQHF	TGTGCCAGCAGCCACAGCGGGACCTACGATCAGCCCCAGCATTTT
NA	NA	TRBJ2-2	TRBV15	CATSRDGGARGTGELFF	TGTGCCACCAGCAGAGATGGCGGGGCCCGCGGCACCGGGGAGCTGTTTTTT
NA	NA	TRBJ1-2	TRBV29-1	CSVAHGRDGYTF	TGCAGCGTCGCACACGGGAGAGATGGCTACACCTTC
NA	TRBD2	TRBJ2-1	TRBV15	CATSRVLAGYENEQFF	TGTGCCACCAGCAGAGTCTTAGCGGGATATGAGAATGAGCAGTTCTTC
NA	TRBD1	TRBJ1-1	TRBV19	CASNPDRPRNTEAFF	TGTGCCAGTAACCCGGACAGGCCTCGTAACACTGAAGCTTTCTTT
NA	TRBD1	TRBJ2-7	TRBV6-5	CASSYSTRTGGYEQYF	TGTGCCAGCAGTTACTCGACGAGGACAGGGGGATACGAGCAGTACTTC
NA	NA	TRBJ2-1	TRBV6-5	CASSGAGMGNNEQFF	TGTGCCAGCAGTGGGGCGGGAATGGGTAATAATGAGCAGTTCTTC
many	NA	TRBJ2-7	TRBV6-5	CASRQDGTTAGEQYF	TGTGCCAGCAGGCAGGACGGAACTACGGCGGGCGAGCAGTACTTC
NA	NA	TRBJ2-1	TRBV4-3	CASSQGLGNEQFF	TGCGCCAGCAGCCAGGGTCTAGGCAATGAGCAGTTCTTC
NA	NA	TRBJ2-5	TRBV10-1	CASNRWEETQYF	TGCGCCAGTAATCGGTGGGAGGAGACCCAGTACTTC